A single sample gave rise to the 10 T cell receptor beta chains below, sequenced in a study of CD4 T cells in relation to SARS-CoV-2 and coronaviruses. CD4+ T cells from unexposed donors were obtained before the COVID-19 pandemic (2011-2018). The cells were cultured for about ten days before CD4+ T cells were isolated. Sequencing used immunoSEQ multiplex PCR; TCRdb keeps in-frame clones, though not all of them. The data show 15,000 to 20,000 clones, around 80% seen once. No antigen is known for these receptors. Sequenced: CD4+ T cells from PBMCs, cultured in vitro. These receptors were taken from a human donor in good health.

V is TRBV5-4 and J is TRBJ2-7; 11 positions agree with TRBD1. The germline gives CDR1 SGHNT, CDR2 YYREEE (reference sequence). J lost 2 bases, V lost 1 base, and 11 bases had no gene match. The CDR3 totals 18 residues. CDR3 in amino acids: CASSLTLRGTGGPYEQYF. DNA for the CDR3: TGTGCCAGCAGCTTGACCCTAAGAGGGACAGGGGGACCCTACGAGCAGTACTTC.

The gene calls are TRBV3-1 (or the pseudogene TRBV3-2) and TRBJ2-7; D is ambiguous. The CDR3 loop spans 11 amino acids. Germline CDR1 reads LGHDT; CDR2 reads YNNKEL (reference sequence). V gave up 0 bases and J gave up 4 bases, with 1 base separating them. The CDR3 sequence: CASSQEYEQYF. CDR3 DNA sequence: TGTGCCAGCAGCCAAGAGTACGAGCAGTACTTC.

CDR3 bases: TGCGCCAGCAGCTCACAGGGGAATTATAATTCACCCCTCCACTTT. This sequence encodes CASSSQGNYNSPLHF. The chain uses TRBV5-1 and TRBJ1-6; 7 nucleotides match TRBD1. The J segment lost 4 bases and the V segment lost 3 bases, leaving 4 bases of the junction unmatched. The germline gives CDR1 SGHRS, CDR2 YFSETQ. CDR3 length: 15 amino acids.

This clone was seen only a few times. The chain joins TRBV19 to TRBJ1-5; no reliable D call. The CDR3 covers 14 residues. Looked up from germline, CDR1 is LNHDA and CDR2 is SQIVND (reference sequence). Trimming removed 5 bases from V and 4 bases from J, with 12 bases in between. This chain's CDR3 is CASSPVDWNQPQHF. The DNA for the CDR3 is TGTGCCAGTAGTCCTGTGGACTGGAATCAGCCCCAGCATTTT.

V and J are TRBV5-1 and TRBJ1-3, with D hard to call. This CDR3 has 14 amino acids. V was trimmed by 3 bases and J by 7 bases, leaving 14 bases between them. Germline-derived CDR1 and CDR2 are SGHRS and YFSETQ. CDR3 coding DNA: TGCGCCAGCAGCTCCGGAAGGGTGGGCAACACCATATATTTT. Its translation is CASSSGRVGNTIYF. The full variable domain, with the rest looked up from reference TRBV5-1 and TRBJ1-3, is KAGVTQTPRYLIKTRGQQVTLSCSPISGHRSVSWYQQTPGQGLQFLFEYFSETQRNKGNFPGRFSGRQFSNSRSEMNVSTLELGDSALYLCASSSGRVGNTIYFGEGSWLTVV.

The J gene is TRBJ2-3, the V gene TRBV7-6; D not certain. V dropped 1 base and J dropped 5 bases, with 16 bases sitting between them. The CDR3 extends over 16 amino acids. CDR1 and CDR2 from the germline V gene are SGHVS and FNYEAQ. The CDR3 region has the DNA TGTGCCAGCAGCTTAGTAGGTTGGGCCCGGCAAGATACGCAGTATTTT. Translated, it gives CASSLVGWARQDTQYF. Full variable domain (missing parts from reference TRBV7-6 and TRBJ2-3): GAGVSQSPRYKVTKRGQDVALRCDPISGHVSLYWYRQALGQGPEFLTYFNYEAQQDKSGLPNDRFSAERPEGSISTLTIQRTEQRDSAMYRCASSLVGWARQDTQYFGPGTRLTVL.

The genes are TRBV10-1 and TRBJ2-1, with TRBD1 matching over 9 bases. Germline V CDR1 and CDR2: WNHNN, SYGVQD (reference sequence). V was clipped by 5 bases and J by 10 bases; unmatched bases: 12. CDR3 length equals 15 residues. The CDR3 here is CASSTVPGQGPEQFF. The DNA for the CDR3 is TGCGCCAGCAGTACCGTCCCGGGACAGGGTCCGGAGCAGTTCTTC.

The V call is TRBV10-3, the J call TRBJ1-3; 12 bases fit TRBD1. The V gene end was trimmed by 6 bases and the J gene end by 6 bases; junction bases not matched to a gene: 12. The germline V gene encodes CDR1 ENHRY and CDR2 SYGVKD. CDR3 length equals 17 residues. The CDR3 DNA follows: TGTGCCATCAGACCGGGACAGGGGGCAGGGTTCGAAAACACCATATATTTT. Protein product: CAIRPGQGAGFENTIYF.

V gene TRBV6-6 combines with J gene TRBJ2-1; 7 nucleotides agree with TRBD2. CDR1 is MNHNY, CDR2 SVGAGI, per germline (reference sequence). Trimming at V came to 6 bases and at J to 6 bases, leaving 14 bases not matched to a gene. There are 16 residues in the CDR3. The CDR3 DNA reads TGTGCCAGCAGCACTAACGGGGGAGGGCCTTTCAATGAGCAGTTCTTC. Protein: CASSTNGGGPFNEQFF.

Comment on this clone: The conserved closing phenylalanine or tryptophan is absent in this CDR3, likely reflecting a read error. No DNA is shown, since the ends of the CDR3 on it are uncertain; the CDR3 is the one TCRdb lists. The V call is TRBV12-3 or TRBV12-4, the J call TRBJ1-2. From its first to its last residue, the CDR3 has 13 amino acids. The CDR3 protein is CAYLPGLRRAMRA.